The rows below give T cell receptor beta chains drawn from one sample of a study of blood T cell repertoires in COVID-19. Measured with immunoSEQ multiplex PCR; TCRdb has only the in-frame clones, and not every one. The sample carries over 85,000 clones, 75% to 95% recorded once. Sequencing was performed on peripheral blood. These receptors all come from a man between 18 and 35 years old with acute or convalescent COVID-19. Both conserved end residues are trimmed from each CDR3. Fields, in order: J gene, V gene, CDR3 protein.

>TRBJ1-3|TRBV24-1
ATSDPTDSGNTIY
>TRBJ2-7|TRBV6-6
ASSLPPPGTQYEQY
>TRBJ1-1|TRBV19
ASSPRPGTGGAEAF
>TRBJ2-2|TRBV5-6
ASSYRGLDTGELF
>TRBJ1-2|TRBV18
ASSPPGTGGYGYT
>TRBJ1-2|TRBV12-3/TRBV12-4
ASRARRVDGYT
>TRBJ2-5|TRBV5-6
ASSLIGTGKETQY
>TRBJ2-7|TRBV13
ASSLGGEDEQY
>TRBJ2-2|TRBV29-1
SVAVRDSGRELF
>TRBJ1-6|TRBV6-5
ASSLGGAYNSPLH
>TRBJ1-6|TRBV28
ASSSPSNRGNNSPLH
>TRBJ1-2|TRBV7-9
ASSLGGLFPNYGYT
>TRBJ1-1|TRBV7-6
ASSLGQGHTEAF
>TRBJ2-1|TRBV15
ATSRDVGSGGLSYNEQF
>TRBJ1-2|TRBV27
ASSTGSRGYT
>TRBJ2-7|TRBV21-1
ASSKVGVDRAHEQY
>TRBJ1-1|TRBV2
ASGSMGQSNTEAF
>TRBJ2-1|TRBV7-9
ASSSAGQGYNEQF
>TRBJ1-2|TRBV27
ASSFIGRGDGYT
>TRBJ2-1|TRBV5-1
ASSGRTGLSNEQF
>TRBJ1-2|TRBV27
ASSITRGPGYGYT
>TRBJ1-3|TRBV5-1
ASSPKPQGGRNTIY